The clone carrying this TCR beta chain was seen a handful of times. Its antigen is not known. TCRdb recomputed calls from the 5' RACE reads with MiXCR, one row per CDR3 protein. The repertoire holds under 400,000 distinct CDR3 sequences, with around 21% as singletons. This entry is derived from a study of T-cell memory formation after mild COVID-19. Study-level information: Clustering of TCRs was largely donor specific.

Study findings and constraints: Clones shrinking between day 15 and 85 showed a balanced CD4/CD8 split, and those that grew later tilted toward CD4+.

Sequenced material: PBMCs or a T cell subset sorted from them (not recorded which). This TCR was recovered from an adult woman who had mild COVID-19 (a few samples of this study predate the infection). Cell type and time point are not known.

The CDR3 is CASSKMAGGGETQYF. The CDR3 DNA is TGTGCCAGCAGCAAAATGGCGGGGGGCGGAGAGACCCAGTACTTC. The rearrangement links TRBV21-1 to TRBJ2-5; TRBD1 was called by the table and not checked on the DNA. TRBV21-1 is designated a pseudogene. The CDR3 runs 15 residues.